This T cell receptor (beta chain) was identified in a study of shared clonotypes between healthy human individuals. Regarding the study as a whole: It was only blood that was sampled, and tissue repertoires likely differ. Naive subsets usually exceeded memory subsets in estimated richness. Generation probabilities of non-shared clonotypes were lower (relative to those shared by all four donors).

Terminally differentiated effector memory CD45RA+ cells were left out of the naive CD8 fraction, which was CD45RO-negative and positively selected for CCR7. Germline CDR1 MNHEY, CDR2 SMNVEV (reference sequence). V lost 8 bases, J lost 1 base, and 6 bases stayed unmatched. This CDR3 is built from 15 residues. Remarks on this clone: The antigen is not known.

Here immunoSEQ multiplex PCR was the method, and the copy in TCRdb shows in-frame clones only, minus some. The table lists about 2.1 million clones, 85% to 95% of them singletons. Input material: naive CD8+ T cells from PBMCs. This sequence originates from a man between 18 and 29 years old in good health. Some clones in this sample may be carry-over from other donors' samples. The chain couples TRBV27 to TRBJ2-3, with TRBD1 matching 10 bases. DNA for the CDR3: TGTGCCAGCGGGTCCGGGACAGGGGGCACAGATACGCAGTATTTT. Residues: CASGSGTGGTDTQYF.